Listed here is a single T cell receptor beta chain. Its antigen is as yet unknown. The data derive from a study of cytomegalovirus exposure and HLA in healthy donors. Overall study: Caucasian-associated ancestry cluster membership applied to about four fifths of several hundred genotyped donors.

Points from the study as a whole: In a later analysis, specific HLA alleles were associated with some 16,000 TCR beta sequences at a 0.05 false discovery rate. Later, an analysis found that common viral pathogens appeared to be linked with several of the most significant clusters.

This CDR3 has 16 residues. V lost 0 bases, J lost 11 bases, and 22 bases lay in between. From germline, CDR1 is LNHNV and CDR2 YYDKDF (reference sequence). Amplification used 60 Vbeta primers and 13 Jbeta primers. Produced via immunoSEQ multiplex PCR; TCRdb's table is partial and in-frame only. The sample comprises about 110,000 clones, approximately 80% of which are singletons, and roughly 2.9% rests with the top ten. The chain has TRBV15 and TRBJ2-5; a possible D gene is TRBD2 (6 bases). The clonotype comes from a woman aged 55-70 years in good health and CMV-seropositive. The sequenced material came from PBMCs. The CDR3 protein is CATSRDRTAGRWEQYF. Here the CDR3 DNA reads TGTGCCACCAGCAGAGATAGGACCGCGGGGAGATGGGAGCAGTACTTC.